The present TCR beta chain was sequenced within a study of a mutant IDH1 vaccine in newly diagnosed glioma. Study background: Earlier care involved radiotherapy, temozolomide, or both, and the majority received both.

On this clone: Its antigen remains unidentified. A junction end diverges from the germline sequence, so it may reflect a read error.

The time point: week 35, safety follow-up. A single vaccine dose contained 300 ug of mutant IDH1 20-mer peptide, and topical imiquimod was used with it. The germline gives CDR1 SGHRS, CDR2 YFSETQ. This CDR3 contains 16 residues. Measured with immunoSEQ multiplex PCR; TCRdb has only the in-frame clones, and not every one. The sample gives 65,000 to 85,000 clones, around nine tenths of which show up once; 2% is in the top ten. The J gene is TRBJ2-5, the V gene TRBV5-1; 7 bases fit TRBD2. The TCR originated in a young man with glioma. Here the sequenced sample was PBMCs, taken from a glioma patient whose treatment included an IDH1 peptide vaccine. CDR3 loop: CATSVGSGGGQETQYF. The CDR3 DNA follows: TGCGCCACCAGCGTGGGTTCTGGCGGGGGACAAGAGACCCAGTACTTC.